These T cell receptor beta chains were read from a single sample in a study of STAT5B mutations in CD4+ large granular lymphocyte leukemia. This table comes from immunoSEQ multiplex PCR, and its TCRdb copy is limited to in-frame clones, with some not included. The sample carries nearly 35,000 clones, 65% to 70% recorded once. The sequenced sample was CD4+ T cells from blood buffy coats. These receptors all stem from a human donor in good health. CDR3s include the opening cysteine and the closing phenylalanine or tryptophan. D genes are given only for firm matches. Clone size is stated in some rows and not others, as once, few, many or a class when expanded.

d_call: TRBD1
cdr3_length: 15
clone_size: -
j_call: TRBJ1-1
v_call: TRBV10-3
cdr3_aa: CAISRQTGGAPEAFF
cdr3_nt: TGTGCCATCAGTAGACAAACAGGGGGCGCCCCTGAAGCTTTCTTT

d_call: -
cdr3_length: 14
clone_size: -
j_call: TRBJ2-5
v_call: TRBV11-3
cdr3_aa: CASSRAGAKGTQYF
cdr3_nt: TGTGCCAGCAGCCGCGCGGGGGCCAAAGGGACCCAGTACTTC

d_call: -
cdr3_length: 12
clone_size: -
j_call: TRBJ2-4
v_call: TRBV10-2
cdr3_aa: CASSGGFVIQYF
cdr3_nt: TGCGCCAGCAGTGGAGGCTTCGTCATTCAGTACTTC

d_call: TRBD1
cdr3_length: 12
clone_size: -
j_call: TRBJ2-7
v_call: TRBV27
cdr3_aa: CASRRTGGEQYF
cdr3_nt: TGTGCCAGCAGGAGAACAGGGGGCGAGCAGTACTTC

d_call: -
cdr3_length: 13
clone_size: -
j_call: TRBJ1-2
v_call: TRBV18
cdr3_aa: CASSPGRPRGYTF
cdr3_nt: TGTGCCAGCTCACCGGGGCGGCCACGGGGCTACACCTTC

d_call: -
cdr3_length: 15
clone_size: once
j_call: TRBJ2-3
v_call: TRBV7-3
cdr3_aa: CASSLAGAGTDTQYF
cdr3_nt: TGTGCCAGCAGCTTAGCGGGGGCCGGCACAGATACGCAGTATTTT

d_call: -
cdr3_length: 13
clone_size: -
j_call: TRBJ2-7
v_call: TRBV4-1
cdr3_aa: CASSQGWAGEQYF
cdr3_nt: TGCGCCAGCAGCCAGGGTTGGGCTGGAGAGCAGTACTTC

d_call: -
cdr3_length: 14
clone_size: few
j_call: TRBJ1-5
v_call: TRBV6-1
cdr3_aa: CASSGGPSNQPQHF
cdr3_nt: TGTGCCAGCAGTGGGGGCCCTAGCAATCAGCCCCAGCATTTT

d_call: TRBD2
cdr3_length: 14
clone_size: -
j_call: TRBJ2-5
v_call: TRBV5-4
cdr3_aa: CASSEAGGIETQYF
cdr3_nt: TGTGCCAGCAGCGAAGCGGGGGGGATAGAGACCCAGTACTTC

d_call: -
cdr3_length: 14
clone_size: -
j_call: TRBJ2-4
v_call: TRBV29-1
cdr3_aa: CSVQLWDGENIQYF
cdr3_nt: TGCAGCGTCCAACTCTGGGACGGTGAAAACATTCAGTACTTC